A selection of T cell receptor beta chains follows, all from one sample in a study of shared clonotypes between healthy human individuals. This table comes from immunoSEQ multiplex PCR, and its TCRdb copy is limited to in-frame clones, with some not included. Of more than 2 million clones in the sample, 93% were seen once. Sequencing was carried out using naive CD8+ T cells from PBMCs. These receptor sequences come from a man between 18 and 35 years old in good health. Some clones in this sample may be carry-over from other donors' samples. Each CDR3 is given with its conserved first and last residue. The D gene is left open where the match is weak. Expanded clones get a size class; other rows say once, few or many, or leave the size out.

v_gene,d_gene,abundance,j_gene,CDR3nt,CDR3aa
TRBV19,TRBD2,NA,TRBJ2-1,TGTGCCAGTAGTTCAACCGGACTAGCGGCAGGGTATGAGCAGTTCTTC,CASSSTGLAAGYEQFF
TRBV27,NA,NA,TRBJ2-7,TGTGCCAGCAGTCTGAGCCCGGACAGCCACGATTTCTACGAGCAGTACTTC,CASSLSPDSHDFYEQYF
TRBV7-9,NA,NA,TRBJ2-7,TGTGCCAGCAGCTTCTCGGTAGACGAGCAGTACTTC,CASSFSVDEQYF
TRBV2,NA,NA,TRBJ2-7,TGTGCCAGCAGTGAGTGGGTTTCTCACAGCTACGAGCAGTACTTC,CASSEWVSHSYEQYF
TRBV6-5,NA,NA,TRBJ2-3,TGTGCCAGCAGCTTGGCCGGCCCTAGCACAGATACGCAGTATTTT,CASSLAGPSTDTQYF
TRBV28,TRBD1,few,TRBJ1-2,TGTGCCAGCGAGGGACAGGGGATGGTGATCGACGGCTACACCTTC,CASEGQGMVIDGYTF
TRBV4-1,TRBD2,NA,TRBJ2-1,TGCGCCAGCAGCCAAGTTCGGCGGGAGGGCCTGGATGAGCAGTTCTTC,CASSQVRREGLDEQFF
TRBV4-1,NA,NA,TRBJ1-2,TGCGCCAGCAGCTTACTCCCCACACTGGGAGCCTTGGGAGGCTACACCTTC,CASSLLPTLGALGGYTF
TRBV6-4,NA,once,TRBJ2-2,TGTGCCACCAAGACGGACGCCGGGGAGCTGTTTTTT,CATKTDAGELFF
TRBV28,NA,NA,TRBJ2-5,TGTGCCAGCAGTTTAAACGCCGGGGCGCGGGAGACCCAGTACTTC,CASSLNAGARETQYF
TRBV7-9,NA,NA,TRBJ1-1,TGTGCCAGCAGCTTCGGGGGAATGCTGTCTGAAGCTTTCTTT,CASSFGGMLSEAFF
TRBV7-8,NA,NA,TRBJ2-7,TGTGCCAGCAGCTTAGCGTGGGGAAACTACGAGCAGTACTTC,CASSLAWGNYEQYF
TRBV28,NA,NA,TRBJ2-7,TGTGCCAGCGCCCAAGGGGTTCTGTACGAGCAGTACTTC,CASAQGVLYEQYF